This T cell receptor (beta chain) was sequenced during a study of response to subunit inactivated influenza vaccine. The CDR3 spans 14 residues. Trimming took 6 bases from V and 3 from J, leaving 12 bases between them. Germline V CDR1 and CDR2: MDHEN, SYDVKM. The table lists this clonotype with many counts. TCRdb analysed the RT-PCR reads with MiXCR anew, one entry per CDR3 protein. The sample yields 150,000 to 200,000 distinct CDR3 sequences, roughly 8.7% seen once. The V and J genes are TRBV28 and TRBJ2-1, with D possibly TRBD1 on 6 matching bases. This TCR was sampled from a man in his forties or fifties who received an inactivated influenza vaccine. The source material was non-naive T cells sorted from PBMCs, sampled on the day of vaccination. The CDR3 here is CASRRTEDYNEQFF. The DNA of the CDR3 is TGTGCCAGCAGAAGGACAGAGGACTACAATGAGCAGTTCTTC.